This is a list of T cell receptor beta chains from one sample in a study of blood T cells in healthy people across ages. One entry per CDR3 protein results from TCRdb running MiXCR on the 5' RACE reads. The sample includes about 720,000 distinct CDR3 sequences, approximately 22% of them seen just once. The source material was blood. These receptors were obtained from a man between 70 and 80 years old in good health. The CDR3 runs from the conserved cysteine through the conserved F or W. Each record gives: J gene, V gene, CDR3 protein.

J: TRBJ2-5; V: TRBV20-1; CDR3: CSALWTSQETQYF
J: NA; V: TRBV20-1; CDR3: CSARDLGTGFFGQGFFPHTQYF
J: TRBJ2-1; V: TRBV28; CDR3: CASSLSPPITRSSYNEQFF
J: TRBJ2-2; V: TRBV20-1; CDR3: CSASRTGFTGELFF
J: TRBJ1-5; V: TRBV7-2; CDR3: CASSFKSGANQPQHF
J: NA; V: TRBV27; CDR3: CASTPRPLSSYEQYF
J: TRBJ2-5; V: TRBV19; CDR3: CASSVVQRETQYF
J: TRBJ1-2; V: TRBV7-9; CDR3: CASSLAGESGYTF
J: TRBJ2-3; V: TRBV7-2; CDR3: CASSLGGTPTDTQYF
J: TRBJ2-1; V: TRBV11-2; CDR3: CASSLGLGGGVNEQFF
J: TRBJ1-1; V: TRBV7-9; CDR3: CASSLYYTEAFF
J: TRBJ1-1; V: TRBV4-1; CDR3: CASSLQDDNTEAFF
J: TRBJ1-2; V: TRBV5-6; CDR3: CASSHDTYYLYGYTF
J: TRBJ2-1; V: TRBV9; CDR3: CASSPRTSGTYNEQFF
J: TRBJ1-2; V: TRBV28; CDR3: CASSFAGLEFYGYTF
J: TRBJ2-2; V: TRBV6-1; CDR3: CASTDFGTGGTGELFF
J: TRBJ2-2; V: TRBV20-1; CDR3: CSAAQGVLTGELFF
J: TRBJ2-7; V: TRBV6-7; CDR3: CASSYSNFGGPSEQYF
J: TRBJ2-1; V: TRBV5-1; CDR3: CASSLLRNNKQFF
J: TRBJ2-5; V: TRBV20-1; CDR3: CSASPTSGSGNEKFF
J: TRBJ2-1; V: TRBV20-1; CDR3: CSARIGVGAYPREQFF
J: TRBJ2-3; V: TRBV2; CDR3: CASSSAGGPRDTQYF
J: TRBJ1-1; V: TRBV2; CDR3: CASSDRTSTEAFF
J: TRBJ2-3; V: TRBV10-3; CDR3: CAISGLAGGVDTQYF
J: TRBJ1-2; V: TRBV27; CDR3: CASSLSQTSVNYGYTF
J: TRBJ2-3; V: TRBV6-2/TRBV6-3; CDR3: CASSLTPDSRDTQYF
J: TRBJ2-3; V: TRBV11-3; CDR3: CASSLVLAGAATQYF
J: NA; V: TRBV2; CDR3: CVSSDRVSYNEQFF
J: TRBJ2-3; V: TRBV20-1; CDR3: CSALTLAKDTQYF
J: TRBJ1-1; V: TRBV29-1; CDR3: CSVITGMNTGAFF
J: TRBJ2-7; V: TRBV9; CDR3: CASSVQTGAQYF
J: TRBJ1-5; V: TRBV7-9; CDR3: CASIPGGDQPQHF
J: TRBJ2-2; V: TRBV7-2; CDR3: CASSARLGNTGELFF
J: TRBJ2-2; V: TRBV20-1; CDR3: CSARVGLSTGELFF
J: TRBJ2-3; V: TRBV12-3/TRBV12-4; CDR3: CASSSRRGGTDTQYF
J: TRBJ2-1; V: TRBV20-1; CDR3: CSAAPQRGRNEQFF
J: TRBJ1-2; V: TRBV24-1; CDR3: CATSLGGSGYTF
J: TRBJ1-1; V: TRBV5-1; CDR3: CASSSDPGNTEAFF
J: TRBJ2-1; V: TRBV4-1; CDR3: CASSQPPGQGLYNEQFF
J: TRBJ2-3; V: TRBV11-3; CDR3: CASSLVGPSGYTDAQYF
J: TRBJ1-6; V: TRBV20-1; CDR3: CSARDGEVEDNSPLHF
J: TRBJ2-6; V: TRBV5-5; CDR3: CASSSGTGVSGANVLTF
J: TRBJ2-1; V: TRBV4-3; CDR3: CASSPTAEGIEQFF
J: TRBJ2-1; V: TRBV25-1; CDR3: CASSDYIRSYNEQFF
J: TRBJ2-4; V: TRBV20-1; CDR3: CSATDPLAGGISKENIQYF
J: TRBJ2-1; V: TRBV12-3/TRBV12-4; CDR3: CASSLAGATYNEQFF
J: TRBJ2-3; V: TRBV4-1; CDR3: CASSLQAGATDTQYF
J: TRBJ2-5; V: TRBV29-1; CDR3: CSVEETRRETQYF
J: TRBJ2-3; V: TRBV5-4; CDR3: CASSLGSPDTQYF
J: NA; V: TRBV12-5; CDR3: CASGLPQPGLADNEQFF
J: TRBJ1-3; V: TRBV7-8; CDR3: CASSRGQTGNTIYF
J: TRBJ2-4; V: TRBV19; CDR3: CASSTSGRPWENIQYF
J: TRBJ2-1; V: TRBV13; CDR3: CASSFLSSGAWFF
J: TRBJ1-2; V: TRBV13; CDR3: CASSQISRGADYGYTF
J: TRBJ2-7; V: TRBV5-1; CDR3: CASSPRGSGGGYEQYF
J: NA; V: TRBV29-1; CDR3: CSVEANRGYEQYF
J: TRBJ2-2; V: TRBV5-1; CDR3: CASSLDTGPGELFF
J: NA; V: TRBV7-9; CDR3: CASSSADSYNEQFF
J: TRBJ2-7; V: TRBV5-1; CDR3: CASSLIFTRGSGSYEQYF